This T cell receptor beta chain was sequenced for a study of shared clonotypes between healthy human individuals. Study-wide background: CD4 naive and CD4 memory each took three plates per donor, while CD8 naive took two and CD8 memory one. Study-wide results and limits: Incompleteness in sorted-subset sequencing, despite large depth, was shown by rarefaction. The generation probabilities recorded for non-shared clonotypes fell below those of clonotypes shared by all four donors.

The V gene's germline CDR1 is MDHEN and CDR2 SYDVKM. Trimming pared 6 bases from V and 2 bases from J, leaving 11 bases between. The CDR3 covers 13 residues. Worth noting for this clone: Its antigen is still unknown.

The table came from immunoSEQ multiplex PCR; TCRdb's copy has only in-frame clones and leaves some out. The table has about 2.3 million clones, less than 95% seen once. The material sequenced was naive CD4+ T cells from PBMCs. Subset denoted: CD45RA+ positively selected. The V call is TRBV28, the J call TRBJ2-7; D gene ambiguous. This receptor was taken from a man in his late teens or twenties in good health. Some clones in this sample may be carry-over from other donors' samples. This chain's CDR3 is CASRRQAPYEQYF. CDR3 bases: TGTGCCAGCAGGCGGCAGGCCCCCTACGAGCAGTACTTC. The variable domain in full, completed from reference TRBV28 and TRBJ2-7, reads DVKVTQSSRYLVKRTGEKVFLECVQDMDHENMFWYRQDPGLGLRLIYFSYDVKMKEKGDIPEGYSVSREKKERFSLILESASTNQTSMYLCASRRQAPYEQYFGPGTRLTVT.